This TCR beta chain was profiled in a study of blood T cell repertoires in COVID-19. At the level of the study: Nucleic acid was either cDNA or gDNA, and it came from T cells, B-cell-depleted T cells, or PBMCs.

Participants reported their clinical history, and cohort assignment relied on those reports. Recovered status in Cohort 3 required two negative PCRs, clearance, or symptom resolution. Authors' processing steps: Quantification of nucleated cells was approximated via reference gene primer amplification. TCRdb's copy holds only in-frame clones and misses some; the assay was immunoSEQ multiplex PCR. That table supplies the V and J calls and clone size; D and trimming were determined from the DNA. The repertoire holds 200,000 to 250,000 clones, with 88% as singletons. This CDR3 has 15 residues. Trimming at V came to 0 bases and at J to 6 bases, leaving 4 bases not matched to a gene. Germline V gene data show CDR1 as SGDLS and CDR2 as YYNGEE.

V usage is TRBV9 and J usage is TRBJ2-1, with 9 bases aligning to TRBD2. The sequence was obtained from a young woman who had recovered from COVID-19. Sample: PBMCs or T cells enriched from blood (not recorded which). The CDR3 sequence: CASSVVGSGGNEQFF. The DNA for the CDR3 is TGTGCCAGCAGCGTAGTGGGTAGCGGGGGCAATGAGCAGTTCTTC.